This is a list of T cell receptor beta chains from one sample in a study of T cells after yellow fever vaccination. TCRdb itself ran the 5' RACE reads through MiXCR, one entry per CDR3 protein. The sample has about 400,000 distinct CDR3 sequences; roughly 6.2% are singletons. The sample here was PBMCs, taken 5 days after the yellow fever booster vaccination. All receptors come from a young man who received the YFV17D yellow fever vaccine. Each CDR3 is given with its conserved first and last residue. A D gene is named only where the DNA matches it firmly. Rows give clone size only sometimes, using once, few, many, or a class for an expanded clone.

>TRBD2|TRBJ2-3|TRBV7-6|few|16
TGTGCCAGCAGCCTAAGACTAGCGGGAGCGGGAGATACGCAGTATTTT
CASSLRLAGAGDTQYF
>-|TRBJ2-7|TRBV29-1|-|12
TGCAGCGTTGATGCAGGGAGCGACGAGCAGTACTTC
CSVDAGSDEQYF
>-|TRBJ1-5|TRBV5-6|-|15
TGTGCCAGCAGCTTCTCTACTGGGGCCCGGCAGCCCCAGCATTTT
CASSFSTGARQPQHF
>TRBD1|TRBJ2-2|TRBV20-1|many|15
TGCAGTGCTAGAGGGTATCAAGGGGGCTCCGGGGAGCTGTTTTTT
CSARGYQGGSGELFF
>-|TRBJ2-5|TRBV25-1|many|16
TGTGCCAGCAGTGAATCGGGGATTTCACTCCAAGAGACCCAGTACTTC
CASSESGISLQETQYF
>-|TRBJ2-2|TRBV7-8|many|14
TGTGCCAGCAGCCGGACTACCGGCACCGGGGAGCTGTTTTTT
CASSRTTGTGELFF
>-|TRBJ2-7|TRBV20-1|many|13
TGCAGTGCTACCCACTCGTCATCCTACGAGCAGTACTTC
CSATHSSSYEQYF
>TRBD1|TRBJ2-1|TRBV20-1|-|13
TGCAGTGCCCCCGGGACAGCGAACAATGAGCAGTTCTTC
CSAPGTANNEQFF
>TRBD2|TRBJ2-3|TRBV7-8|few|19
TGTGCCAGCAGCTCCGCCGGGACTAGCGGGAGGACCGGCCGGGGTACGCAGTATTTT
CASSSAGTSGRTGRGTQYF
>TRBD1|TRBJ2-6|TRBV29-1|few|15
TGCAGCGTTGTTGACAGGGGCTCTGGGGCCAACGTCCTGACTTTC
CSVVDRGSGANVLTF
>-|TRBJ2-7|TRBV7-2|few|17
TGTGCCAGCAGCTCAAAACCATCTCGGACAGTTCTCTTCGAGCAGTACTTC
CASSSKPSRTVLFEQYF
>-|TRBJ2-7|TRBV20-1|many|13
TGCAGTGCTACGAGAAGACTAGCCTACGAGCAGTACTTC
CSATRRLAYEQYF
>-|TRBJ2-4|TRBV18|few|16
TGTGCCAGCTCACCACCAGGAATGGGGCGAGAAAACATTCAGTACTTC
CASSPPGMGRENIQYF
>-|TRBJ1-6|TRBV20-1|-|16
TGCAGTGCTAGAGAGGCGACGAGCTCCTATAATTCACCCCTCCACTTT
CSAREATSSYNSPLHF
>-|TRBJ2-5|TRBV20-1|-|14
TGCAGTGCCGACGACCGGACTATCCAAGAGACCCAGTACTTC
CSADDRTIQETQYF
>-|TRBJ2-6|TRBV7-2|many|13
TGTGCCAGCAGGAGGGCTGGGGCCAACGTCCTGACTTTC
CASRRAGANVLTF
>-|TRBJ2-3|TRBV13|-|16
TGTGCCAGCAGCCTCGGGCCCCTGGGGAGCACAGATACGCAGTATTTT
CASSLGPLGSTDTQYF
>-|TRBJ2-3|TRBV6-6|many|13
TGTGCCAGCACCCAGGGTGAGACAGATACGCAGTATTTT
CASTQGETDTQYF
>-|TRBJ2-1|TRBV28|few|16
TGTGCCAGCAGTCCCAGACAGTCCCACCCAGACAATGAGCAGTTCTTC
CASSPRQSHPDNEQFF
>-|TRBJ2-2|TRBV6-4|many|13
TGTGCCAGCAGTGCGGGGTACGCCGGGGAGCTGTTTTTT
CASSAGYAGELFF
>TRBD2|TRBJ2-1|TRBV15|many|16
TGTGCCACCAGCAGTTCGGAGCGGGAGCGTAACGATGAGCAGTTCTTC
CATSSSERERNDEQFF
>-|TRBJ1-1|TRBV27|few|14
TGTGCCAGCAGAAAGACCCGGGGTGCTGGTGAAGCTTTCTTT
CASRKTRGAGEAFF
>-|TRBJ2-1|TRBV9|-|13
TGTGCCAGCGGCGGGGATTGGGACAATGAGCAGTTCTTC
CASGGDWDNEQFF
>-|TRBJ1-1|TRBV29-1|many|12
TGCAGCGTTCAGGGAAAAGCCACTGAAGCTTTCTTT
CSVQGKATEAFF
>-|TRBJ1-2|TRBV5-4|-|14
TGTGCCAGCAGCTTGGTGGGGGAGGCTGAAGGCTACACCTTC
CASSLVGEAEGYTF
>-|TRBJ2-3|TRBV18|many|14
TGTGCCAGCTCACCAGAAGACAGCACAGATACGCAGTATTTT
CASSPEDSTDTQYF
>TRBD2|TRBJ2-1|TRBV7-2|-|15
TGTGCCAGCAGCCTTAGCGGGACCGTCGGGGATGAGCAGTTCTTC
CASSLSGTVGDEQFF
>-|TRBJ2-1|TRBV20-1|-|14
TGCAGTGCCATCGGGCACCGCTCCTACAATGAGCAGTTCTTC
CSAIGHRSYNEQFF
>-|TRBJ2-7|TRBV2|many|14
TGTGCCAGCAGTCGAGCTGGGGTTGGGGACGAGCAGTACTTC
CASSRAGVGDEQYF
>-|TRBJ1-2|TRBV20-1|few|13
TGCAGTGCTAGAGAACAGTGGGGGTATGGCTACACCTTC
CSAREQWGYGYTF
>-|TRBJ2-7|TRBV10-2|few|12
TGCGCCAGCCGGGACTTCACCTACGAGCAGTACTTC
CASRDFTYEQYF
>-|TRBJ2-3|TRBV7-2|-|12
TGTGCCAGCAGCTTACCCCCAGATACGCAGTATTTT
CASSLPPDTQYF
>-|TRBJ1-3|TRBV6-6|-|13
TGTGCCTCCAGGGATTCGAAAGGAAACACCATATATTTT
CASRDSKGNTIYF
>-|TRBJ2-5|TRBV14|-|15
TGTGCCAGCAGCCAAGCGTCTGGGATACAAGAGACCCAGTACTTC
CASSQASGIQETQYF
>TRBD2|TRBJ2-1|TRBV5-4|few|14
TGTGCCAGCAGCTTGACTAGCGGGGACAATGAGCAGTTCTTC
CASSLTSGDNEQFF
>-|TRBJ2-3|TRBV29-1|-|10
TGCAGCGTCGTGACAGATACGCAGTATTTT
CSVVTDTQYF
>-|TRBJ1-2|TRBV7-2|many|14
TGTGCCAGCAGCTTAGGGGCAGGGCCCGATGGCTACACCTTC
CASSLGAGPDGYTF
>-|TRBJ2-5|TRBV3-1|few|14
TGTGCCAGCAGCCAAGAAGTCCCACAGGAGACCCAGTACTTC
CASSQEVPQETQYF